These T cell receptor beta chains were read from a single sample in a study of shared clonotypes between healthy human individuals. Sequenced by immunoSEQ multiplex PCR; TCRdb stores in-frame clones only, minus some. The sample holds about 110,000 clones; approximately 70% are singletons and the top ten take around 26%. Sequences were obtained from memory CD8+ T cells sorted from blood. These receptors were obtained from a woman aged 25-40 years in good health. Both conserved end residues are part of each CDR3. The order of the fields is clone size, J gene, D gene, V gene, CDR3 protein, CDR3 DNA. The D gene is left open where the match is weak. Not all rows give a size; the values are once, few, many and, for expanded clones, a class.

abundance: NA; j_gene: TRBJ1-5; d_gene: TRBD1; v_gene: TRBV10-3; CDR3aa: CAISLGQGVDQPQHF; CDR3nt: TGTGCCATCAGTCTGGGACAGGGGGTGGATCAGCCCCAGCATTTT
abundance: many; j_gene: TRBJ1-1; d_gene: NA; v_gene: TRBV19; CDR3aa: CASSIWGMNTEAFF; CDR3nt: TGTGCCAGTAGTATTTGGGGGATGAACACTGAAGCTTTCTTT
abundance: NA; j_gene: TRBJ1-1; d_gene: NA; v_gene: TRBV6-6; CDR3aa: CASSRVRDTEAFF; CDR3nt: TGTGCCAGCAGTCGAGTCCGGGACACTGAAGCTTTCTTT
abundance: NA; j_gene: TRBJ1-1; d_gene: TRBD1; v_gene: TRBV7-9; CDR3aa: CASRLTGGNTEAFF; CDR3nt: TGTGCCAGCAGACTTACAGGGGGGAACACTGAAGCTTTCTTT
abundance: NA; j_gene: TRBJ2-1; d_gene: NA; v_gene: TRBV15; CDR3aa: CATSRKLLDGGIEQFF; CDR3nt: TGTGCCACCAGCAGAAAGCTCTTAGATGGGGGGATTGAGCAGTTCTTC
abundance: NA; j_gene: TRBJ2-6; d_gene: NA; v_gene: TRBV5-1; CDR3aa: CASSRETGANVLTF; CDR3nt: TGCGCCAGCAGCCGGGAGACTGGGGCCAACGTCCTGACTTTC
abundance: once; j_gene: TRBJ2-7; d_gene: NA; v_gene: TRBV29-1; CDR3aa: CSVEEATGGATYEQYF; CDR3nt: TGCAGCGTTGAAGAAGCAACAGGGGGGGCAACCTACGAGCAGTACTTC
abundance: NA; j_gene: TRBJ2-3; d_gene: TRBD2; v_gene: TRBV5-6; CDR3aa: CASSLATLAGVSDTQYF; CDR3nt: TGTGCCAGCAGCCTCGCAACCCTAGCGGGAGTTTCGGATACGCAGTATTTT
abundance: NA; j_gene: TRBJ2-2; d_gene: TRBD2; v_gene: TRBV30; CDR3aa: CAWSVSSGMTGELFF; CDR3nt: TGTGCCTGGAGTGTATCTAGCGGGATGACCGGGGAGCTGTTTTTT
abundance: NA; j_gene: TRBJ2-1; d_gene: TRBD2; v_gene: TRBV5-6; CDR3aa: CASSLTSGVHEQFF; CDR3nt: TGTGCCAGCAGCTTAACTAGCGGGGTTCATGAGCAGTTCTTC
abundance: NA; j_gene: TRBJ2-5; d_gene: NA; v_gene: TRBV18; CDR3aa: CASSLYQETQYF; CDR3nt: TGTGCCAGCTCTTTGTACCAAGAGACCCAGTACTTC
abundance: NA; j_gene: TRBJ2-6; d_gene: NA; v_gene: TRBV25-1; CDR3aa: CASSTGDASLLTF; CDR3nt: TGTGCCAGCAGTACGGGGGACGCGTCACTCCTGACTTTC
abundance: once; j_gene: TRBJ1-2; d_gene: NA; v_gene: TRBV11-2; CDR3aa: CASSFSRGSDPYGYTF; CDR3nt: TGTGCCAGCAGCTTTAGCAGGGGCTCTGATCCTTATGGCTACACCTTC
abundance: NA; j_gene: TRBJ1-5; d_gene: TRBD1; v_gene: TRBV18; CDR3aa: CASSLTGGNQPQHF; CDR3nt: TGTGCCAGCTCACTGACAGGGGGCAATCAGCCCCAGCATTTT
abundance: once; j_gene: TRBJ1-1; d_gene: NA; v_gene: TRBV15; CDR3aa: CATSRIQSLLSLTVPFF; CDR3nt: TGTGCCACCAGCAGAATACAGTCTTTACTCTCCCTAACGGTTCCTTTCTTT
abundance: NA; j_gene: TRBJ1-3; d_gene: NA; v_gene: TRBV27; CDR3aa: CASSTRRGNTIYF; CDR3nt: TGTGCCAGCAGCACACGGCGGGGAAACACCATATATTTT
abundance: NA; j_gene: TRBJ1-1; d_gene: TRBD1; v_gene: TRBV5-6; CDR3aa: CASSLLQGATEAFF; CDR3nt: TGTGCCAGCAGCTTGTTACAGGGGGCCACTGAAGCTTTCTTT
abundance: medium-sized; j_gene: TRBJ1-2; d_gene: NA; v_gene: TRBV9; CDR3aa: CASSVSQYYGYTF; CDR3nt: TGTGCCAGCAGCGTAAGTCAGTACTATGGCTACACCTTC
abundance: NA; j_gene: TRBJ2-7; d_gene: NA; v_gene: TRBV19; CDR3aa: CASKETSSHEQYF; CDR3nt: TGTGCCAGTAAGGAAACTAGCAGCCACGAGCAGTACTTC
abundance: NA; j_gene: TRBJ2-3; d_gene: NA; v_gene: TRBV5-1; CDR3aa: CASSLVQGPSTDTQYF; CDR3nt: TGCGCCAGCAGCTTGGTTCAGGGCCCTAGCACAGATACGCAGTATTTT
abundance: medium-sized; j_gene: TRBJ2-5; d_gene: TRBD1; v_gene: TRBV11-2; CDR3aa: CASSLGGQSKETQYF; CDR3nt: TGTGCCAGCAGCTTAGGGGGACAGTCCAAAGAGACCCAGTACTTC
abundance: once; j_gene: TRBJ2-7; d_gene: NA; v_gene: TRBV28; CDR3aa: CASRGRGSSYEQYF; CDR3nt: TGTGCCAGCAGAGGTAGGGGAAGCTCCTACGAGCAGTACTTC
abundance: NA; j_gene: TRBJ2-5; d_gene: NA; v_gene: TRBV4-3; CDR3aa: CASSQGSLQETQYF; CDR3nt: TGCGCCAGCAGCCAAGGTTCTCTACAAGAGACCCAGTACTTC
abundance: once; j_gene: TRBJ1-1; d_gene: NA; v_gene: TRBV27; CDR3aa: CASKRERGEAFF; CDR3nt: TGTGCCAGCAAAAGAGAACGGGGTGAAGCTTTCTTT
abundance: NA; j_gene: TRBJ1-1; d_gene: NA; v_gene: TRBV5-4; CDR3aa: CASSLNTEAFF; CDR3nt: TGTGCCAGCAGCTTAAACACTGAAGCTTTCTTT
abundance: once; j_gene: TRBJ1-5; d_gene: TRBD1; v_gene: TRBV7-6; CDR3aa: CASSPQGGNQPQHF; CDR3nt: TGTGCCAGCAGCCCCCAGGGGGGCAATCAGCCCCAGCATTTT